This T cell receptor beta chain was found in a study of glioma-infiltrating T cells. Overall study findings and caveats: Very few CDR3 sequences were shared between tissue and blood. Gliomas, especially low-grade, showed above-expected tissue-blood divergence; non-neoplastic patients showed below.

Turning to this clonotype: Its antigen is undetermined.

The germline gives CDR1 DFQATT, CDR2 SNEGSKA (reference sequence). The CDR3 consists of 15 residues. V lost 1 base, J lost 7 bases, and 17 bases lay in between. The iRepertoire nested amplicon-rescue multiplex PCR amplified TCR alpha and beta CDR3s from RNA. One-step reverse transcription and amplification started from about 100-400 ng of tissue mRNA or PBMC total RNA. Each CDR3 protein is one row after TCRdb ran MiXCR on the multiplex PCR reads. This table holds around 140,000 distinct CDR3 sequences, about two fifths found once. Sample: glioma tissue, nonneoplastic brain tissue, or PBMCs (not recorded which). The origin of this receptor is a human donor with low-grade glioma or glioblastoma, undergoing nonglioma brain surgery, or in good health (not recorded which). The chain links TRBV20-1 to TRBJ2-1, with D possibly TRBD1 on 5 matching bases. The CDR3 sequence: CSARAPTWTLNEQFF. In DNA form, the CDR3 reads TGCAGTGCTAGAGCCCCTACCTGGACACTTAATGAGCAGTTCTTC.